The rows below give T cell receptor beta chains drawn from one sample of a study of T cells in Graves' hyperthyroidism and ophthalmopathy. TCRdb re-analysed the multiplex PCR reads in MiXCR, keeping a single row per CDR3 protein. The table has around 380,000 distinct CDR3 sequences, 13% seen once. Material for sequencing was blood. The source of these receptors is a man between 25 and 39 years old with Graves' hyperthyroidism that later progressed to Graves' ophthalmopathy. Both conserved end residues are part of each CDR3. D genes are given only for firm matches. Clone size is not always given. Where it is, it says once, few, many or a class for expanded clones.

>many|TRBV12-3/TRBV12-4|-|TRBJ1-6
TGTGCCAGCAGTTATGGTCTGAGGAATTCACCCCTCCACTTT
CASSYGLRNSPLHF
>-|TRBV7-8|-|TRBJ2-7
TGTGCCAGCAGCTTCATACAGGGTCGCGAGCAGTACTTC
CASSFIQGREQYF
>few|TRBV24-1|TRBD1|TRBJ1-1
TGTGCCACCAGTGATTTGCGTTTACAGGGGGAGACCATGAACACTGAAGCTTTCTTT
CATSDLRLQGETMNTEAFF
>many|TRBV3-1|TRBD1|TRBJ1-5
TGTGCCAGCAGCCAAAACACAGGGGCCAACAATCAGCCCCAGCATTTT
CASSQNTGANNQPQHF
>many|TRBV12-3/TRBV12-4|-|TRBJ1-5
TGTGCCAGCAGTGACAGAAGCAATCAGCCCCAGCATTTT
CASSDRSNQPQHF
>many|TRBV12-3/TRBV12-4|-|TRBJ1-1
TGTGCCAGCAGTTTAGGGAGACAGGCCCTCACTGAAGCTTTCTTT
CASSLGRQALTEAFF
>many|TRBV6-1|-|TRBJ1-6
TGTGCCAGCAGAGGCTTAAGACAGGCCGGCTTTGATTCACCCCTCCACTTT
CASRGLRQAGFDSPLHF
>-|TRBV3-1|-|TRBJ1-3
TGTGCCAGCAGCCTTTTGGGACGGAGGTCTGGAAACACCATATATTTT
CASSLLGRRSGNTIYF
>-|TRBV20-1|-|TRBJ2-7
TGCAGTGCTAGAGGTAGCGGAGACTCCTACGAGCAGTACTTC
CSARGSGDSYEQYF
>-|TRBV12-5|TRBD2|TRBJ2-1
TGTGCTAGTGGTCTCAGACTAGCGGGGGGTTACAATGAGCAGTTCTTC
CASGLRLAGGYNEQFF
>-|TRBV3-1|TRBD1|TRBJ1-4
TGTGCCAGCTCCGACAGGGCTGGAGAAAAACTGTTTTTT
CASSDRAGEKLFF
>many|TRBV5-1|TRBD1|TRBJ2-7
TGCGCCAGCAGCTTGGAGGGGACAGGATTCTACGAGCAGTACTTC
CASSLEGTGFYEQYF
>many|TRBV20-1|-|TRBJ1-4
TGCAGTGCTAGAGATCCCAGGACGGTGGGAACTAATGAAAAACTGTTTTTT
CSARDPRTVGTNEKLFF
>-|TRBV6-1|-|TRBJ1-6
TGTGCCAGCAGTCAGGACGGTATCTATAATTCACCCCTCCACTTT
CASSQDGIYNSPLHF
>many|TRBV6-1|-|TRBJ1-5
TGTGCCAGCAGTGGAGGGTATCAGCCCCAGCATTTT
CASSGGYQPQHF
>many|TRBV6-1|TRBD1|TRBJ1-6
TGTGCCAGCAGTGTCGAAAGAGGACAGGGGAATTCACCCCTCCACTTT
CASSVERGQGNSPLHF
>many|TRBV2|-|TRBJ1-1
TGTGCCAGCAGCCTCGTTGCAGGGGACACTGAAGCTTTCTTT
CASSLVAGDTEAFF
>many|TRBV20-1|-|TRBJ2-7
TGCAGTGCTAGAGAAAGCTCCTACGAGCAGTACTTC
CSARESSYEQYF
>-|TRBV5-4|TRBD1|TRBJ1-2
TGTGCCAGCAGCCCTCCGGGACAGGGGGCTTCTGGCCACACCTTC
CASSPPGQGASGHTF
>few|TRBV2|TRBD2|TRBJ2-5
TGTGCCAGCGGTGAACTAGCGGGGGTGGAGACCCAGTACTTC
CASGELAGVETQYF
>many|TRBV30|-|TRBJ1-2
TGTGCCTGGACGACAGCCTATGGCTACACCTTC
CAWTTAYGYTF
>many|TRBV11-1|TRBD2|TRBJ2-5
TGTGCCAGCAGCGTAGCGGGGGGCAAAGAGACCCAGTACTTC
CASSVAGGKETQYF
>many|TRBV5-1|TRBD2|TRBJ2-2
TGCGCCAGCAGCTTGGCGCTAGCGGGGACCGGGGAGCTGTTTTTT
CASSLALAGTGELFF
>few|TRBV5-1|TRBD1|TRBJ1-2
TGCGCCAGCAGCTTGTCAACATGGACAGGGGGCGCGGAAGGCTACACCTTC
CASSLSTWTGGAEGYTF
>few|TRBV5-1|TRBD1|TRBJ1-6
TGCGCCAGCAGCCCGCGCGACAGGGTGGGGACATCACCCCTCCACTTT
CASSPRDRVGTSPLHF
>many|TRBV6-2/TRBV6-3|TRBD1|TRBJ1-2
TGTGCCAGCAGTTATTTTGAAGGGACAGGGTATGGCTACACCTTC
CASSYFEGTGYGYTF
>many|TRBV7-9|TRBD1|TRBJ2-1
TGTGCCAGCAGCCGGGACAGAGGACACTACAATGAGCAGTTCTTC
CASSRDRGHYNEQFF
>once|TRBV18|-|TRBJ2-5
TGTGCCAGCTCACCACCAGGACTATCGCAAGAGACCCAGTACTTC
CASSPPGLSQETQYF
>many|TRBV28|-|TRBJ1-6
TGTGCCAGCAGTTTAAGACAGAGAAATTCACCCCTCCACTTT
CASSLRQRNSPLHF
>many|TRBV28|TRBD2|TRBJ2-1
TGTGCCAGCAGGCTAAGCGGGGGTGGCTACAATGAGCAGTTCTTC
CASRLSGGGYNEQFF
>many|TRBV28|TRBD2|TRBJ2-1
TGTGCCAGCATCACGGGGGGACCGGACAATGAGCAGTTCTTC
CASITGGPDNEQFF
>many|TRBV27|TRBD1|TRBJ2-1
TGTGCCAGCAGTTATACAGGGGGCAATGAGCAGTTCTTC
CASSYTGGNEQFF
>-|TRBV19|-|TRBJ2-3
TGTGCCAGTAGTGTCCTAATGGCAGATACGCAGTATTTT
CASSVLMADTQYF
>many|TRBV6-1|-|TRBJ1-6
TGTGCCAGCAGAGCAGAGGGAAGGTCACCCCTCCACTTT
CASRAEGRSPLHF
>many|TRBV7-6|-|TRBJ1-2
TGTGCCAGCAGCCAGGCAGGGTTGTTAGGCTACACCTTC
CASSQAGLLGYTF
>many|TRBV7-9|-|TRBJ1-1
TGTGCCAGCAGCTTAGGGGTGGGGGGAGTGGCGGGGACTGAAGCTTTCTTT
CASSLGVGGVAGTEAFF
>many|TRBV11-2|TRBD1|TRBJ2-7
TGTGCCAGCAGGCGACCTGGACAGGGCCGCTACGAGCAGTACTTC
CASRRPGQGRYEQYF
>many|TRBV6-1|-|TRBJ1-1
TGTGCCAGCAGTTTCGCTCCCGGGAACACTGAAGCTTTCTTT
CASSFAPGNTEAFF
>-|TRBV9|TRBD2|TRBJ2-2
TGTGCCAGCAGCATCCCCCGTCGGGGGGAGGACACCGGGGAGCTGTTTTTT
CASSIPRRGEDTGELFF
>once|TRBV12-3/TRBV12-4|-|TRBJ1-1
TGTGCCAGCAGTTTAGGGTCGAGTGGGGCAGCAGCTTTCTTT
CASSLGSSGAAAFF
>few|TRBV10-2|-|TRBJ1-5
TGCGCCAGCAGTGAGTGGAAAGACATCCAGCCCCAGCATTTT
CASSEWKDIQPQHF
>-|TRBV5-1|-|TRBJ2-7
TGCGCCAGCAGCCCGACCGGGACCCCCTACGAGCAGTACTTC
CASSPTGTPYEQYF
>-|TRBV29-1|TRBD1|TRBJ2-1
TGCAGCGTTGTTGCGACAGGGTACCGAGAGCAGTTCTTC
CSVVATGYREQFF
>many|TRBV11-2|TRBD2|TRBJ2-7
TGTGCCAGCAGCTTAGGTAGCGGGGGACCCTACGAGCAGTACTTC
CASSLGSGGPYEQYF
>-|TRBV20-1|-|TRBJ1-1
TGCAGTGCCAGGGAATCGGGGAACACTGAAGCTTTCTTT
CSARESGNTEAFF
>many|TRBV20-1|TRBD1|TRBJ1-1
TGCAGTGCTAGAGGCGGGACAGCCGGTGGCAACACTGAAGCTTTCTTT
CSARGGTAGGNTEAFF
>-|TRBV7-6|-|TRBJ1-6
TGTGCCAGCAGCCTTGCCGTGAGCTCCTATAATTCACCCCTCCACTTT
CASSLAVSSYNSPLHF
>-|TRBV6-1|TRBD1|TRBJ1-2
TGTGCCAGCAGACCCAAGGGGGCTTATGGCTACACCTTC
CASRPKGAYGYTF
>many|TRBV2|-|TRBJ1-2
TGTGCCAGCAGGGGATCCGACAGGCTGCTGAGGGGCTACACCTTC
CASRGSDRLLRGYTF
>many|TRBV12-3/TRBV12-4|-|TRBJ2-7
TGTGCCAGCAGCGTGGACTGGGCCTACGAGCAGTACTTC
CASSVDWAYEQYF
>few|TRBV24-1|-|TRBJ2-7
TGTGCCACCAGTGAGGAGGGGCCAGGGGAGCAGTACTTC
CATSEEGPGEQYF
>many|TRBV7-2|-|TRBJ2-5
TGTGCCAGCAGCTTCTTTCCGTCTCAAGAGACCCAGTACTTC
CASSFFPSQETQYF
>many|TRBV6-1|TRBD1|TRBJ1-5
TGTGCCAGCAGAACACACGAACCAGGGGGCTACAATCAGCCCCAGCATTTT
CASRTHEPGGYNQPQHF
>-|TRBV7-9|-|TRBJ2-1
TGTGCCAGCAGCTTAGTAGCGAGCGGAGGTGATGAGCAGTTCTTC
CASSLVASGGDEQFF
>-|TRBV18|-|TRBJ2-7
TGTGCCAGCTCACCATCCAGGGCCCCAGACGAGCAGTACTTC
CASSPSRAPDEQYF
>-|TRBV7-2|-|TRBJ2-1
TGTGCCAGCAGCTTAGTTCACCAAATCTACAATGAGCAGTTCTTC
CASSLVHQIYNEQFF
>-|TRBV2|TRBD1|TRBJ2-2
TGTGCCAGCAGTAATGACAGGGGCGGCACCGGGGAGCTGTTTTTT
CASSNDRGGTGELFF
>few|TRBV3-1|-|TRBJ1-5
TGTGCCAGCAGCCAAACCCCTACAGAGCTTAGGGAGCCCCAGCATTTT
CASSQTPTELREPQHF
>many|TRBV2|-|TRBJ2-4
TGTGCCAGCAGTGAAGTTCGAGTAGCCAAAAACATTCAGTACTTC
CASSEVRVAKNIQYF